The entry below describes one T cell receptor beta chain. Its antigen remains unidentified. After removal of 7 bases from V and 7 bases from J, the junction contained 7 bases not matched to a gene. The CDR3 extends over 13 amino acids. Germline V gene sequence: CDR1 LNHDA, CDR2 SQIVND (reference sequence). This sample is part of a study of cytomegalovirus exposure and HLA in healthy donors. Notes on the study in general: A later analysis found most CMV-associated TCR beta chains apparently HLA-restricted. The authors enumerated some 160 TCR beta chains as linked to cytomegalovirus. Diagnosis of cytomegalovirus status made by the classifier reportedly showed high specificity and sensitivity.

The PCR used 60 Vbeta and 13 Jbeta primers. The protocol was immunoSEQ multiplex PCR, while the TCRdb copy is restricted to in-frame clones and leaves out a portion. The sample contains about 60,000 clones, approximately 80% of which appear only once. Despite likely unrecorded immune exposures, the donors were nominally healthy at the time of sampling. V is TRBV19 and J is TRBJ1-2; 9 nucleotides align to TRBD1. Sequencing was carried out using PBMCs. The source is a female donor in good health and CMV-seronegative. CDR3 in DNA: TGTGCCAGTATGACAGGGGGAGGAGTTGGCTACACCTTC. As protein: CASMTGGGVGYTF.